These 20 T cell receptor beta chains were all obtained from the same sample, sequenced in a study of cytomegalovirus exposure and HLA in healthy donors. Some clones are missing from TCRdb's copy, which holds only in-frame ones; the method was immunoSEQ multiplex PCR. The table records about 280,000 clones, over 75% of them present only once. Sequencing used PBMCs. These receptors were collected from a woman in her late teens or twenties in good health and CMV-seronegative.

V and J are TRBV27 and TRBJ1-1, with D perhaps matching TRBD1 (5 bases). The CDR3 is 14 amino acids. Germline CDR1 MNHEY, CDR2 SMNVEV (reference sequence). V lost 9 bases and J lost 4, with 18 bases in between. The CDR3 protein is CASYPWQGGTEAFF. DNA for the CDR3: TGTGCCAGTTACCCCTGGCAGGGTGGCACTGAAGCTTTCTTT.

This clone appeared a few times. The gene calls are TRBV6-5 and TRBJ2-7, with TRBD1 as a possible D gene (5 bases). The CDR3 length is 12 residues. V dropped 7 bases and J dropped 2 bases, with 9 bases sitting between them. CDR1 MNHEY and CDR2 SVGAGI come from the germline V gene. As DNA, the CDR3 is TGTGCCAGCAAGGGGCCCACCTACGAGCAGTACTTC. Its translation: CASKGPTYEQYF.

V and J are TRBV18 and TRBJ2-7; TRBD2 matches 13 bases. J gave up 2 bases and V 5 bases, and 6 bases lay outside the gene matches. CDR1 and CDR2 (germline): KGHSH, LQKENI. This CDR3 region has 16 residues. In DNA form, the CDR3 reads TGTGCCAGCTCAATACAACTAGCGGGAGGGCCCTACGAGCAGTACTTC. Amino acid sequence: CASSIQLAGGPYEQYF.

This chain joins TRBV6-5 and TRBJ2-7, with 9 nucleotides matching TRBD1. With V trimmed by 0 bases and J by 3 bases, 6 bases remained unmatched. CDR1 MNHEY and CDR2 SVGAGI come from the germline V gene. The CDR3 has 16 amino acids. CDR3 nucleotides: TGTGCCAGCAGTTACTCGTCCCCGGGACAGGGCTACGAGCAGTACTTC. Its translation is CASSYSSPGQGYEQYF.

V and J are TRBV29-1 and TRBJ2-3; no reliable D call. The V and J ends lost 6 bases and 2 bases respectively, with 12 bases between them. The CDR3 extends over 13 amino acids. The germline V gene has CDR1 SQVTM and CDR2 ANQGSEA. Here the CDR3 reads CSVLLAFTDTQYF. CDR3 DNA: TGCAGCGTCCTCTTAGCCTTCACAGATACGCAGTATTTT.

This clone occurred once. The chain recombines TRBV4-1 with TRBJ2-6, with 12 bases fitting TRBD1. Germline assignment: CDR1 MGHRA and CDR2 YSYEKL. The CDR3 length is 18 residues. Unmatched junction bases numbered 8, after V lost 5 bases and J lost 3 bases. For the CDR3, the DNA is TGCGCCAGCAGCGGGCCGGGACAGGGGGCGTTTGGGGCCAACGTCCTGACTTTC. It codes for CASSGPGQGAFGANVLTF.

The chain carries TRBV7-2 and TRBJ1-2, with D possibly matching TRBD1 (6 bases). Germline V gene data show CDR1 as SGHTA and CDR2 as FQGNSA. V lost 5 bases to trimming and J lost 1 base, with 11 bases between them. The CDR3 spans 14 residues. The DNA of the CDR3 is TGTGCCAGCAGCCGCACAGGGCTTAACTATGGCTACACCTTC. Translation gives CASSRTGLNYGYTF.

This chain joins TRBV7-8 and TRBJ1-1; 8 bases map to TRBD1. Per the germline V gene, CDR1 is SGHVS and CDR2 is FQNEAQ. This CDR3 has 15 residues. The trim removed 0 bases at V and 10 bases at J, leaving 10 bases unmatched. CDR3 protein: CASSLAVGTGASAFF. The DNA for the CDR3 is TGTGCCAGCAGCTTAGCGGTTGGGACAGGAGCGTCAGCTTTCTTT.

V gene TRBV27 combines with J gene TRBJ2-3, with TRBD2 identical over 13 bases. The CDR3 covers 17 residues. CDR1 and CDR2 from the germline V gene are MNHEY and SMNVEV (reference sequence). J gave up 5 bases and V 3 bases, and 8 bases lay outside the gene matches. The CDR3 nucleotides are TGTGCCAGCAGTTTCCAGGGACTAGCGGGATGGATAGATACGCAGTATTTT. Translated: CASSFQGLAGWIDTQYF.

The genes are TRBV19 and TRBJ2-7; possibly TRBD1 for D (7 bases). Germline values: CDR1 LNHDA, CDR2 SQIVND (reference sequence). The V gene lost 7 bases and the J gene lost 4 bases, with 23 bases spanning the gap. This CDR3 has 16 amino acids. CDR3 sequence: CASNLQGGWSYYEQYF. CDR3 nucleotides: TGTGCCAGTAACCTTCAGGGGGGTTGGTCGTATTACGAGCAGTACTTC.

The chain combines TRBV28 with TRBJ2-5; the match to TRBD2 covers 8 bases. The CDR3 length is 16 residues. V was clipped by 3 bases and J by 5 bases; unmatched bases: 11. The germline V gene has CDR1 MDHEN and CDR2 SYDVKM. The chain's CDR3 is CASSLPDSGTEETQYF. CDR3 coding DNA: TGTGCCAGCAGTTTGCCCGATAGCGGGACGGAGGAGACCCAGTACTTC.

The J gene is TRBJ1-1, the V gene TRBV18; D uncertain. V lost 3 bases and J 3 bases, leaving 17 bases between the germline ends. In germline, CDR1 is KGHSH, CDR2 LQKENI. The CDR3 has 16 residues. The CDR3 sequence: CASSPRSALGDTEAFF. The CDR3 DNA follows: TGTGCCAGCTCACCCCGGAGCGCGTTGGGTGACACTGAAGCTTTCTTT.

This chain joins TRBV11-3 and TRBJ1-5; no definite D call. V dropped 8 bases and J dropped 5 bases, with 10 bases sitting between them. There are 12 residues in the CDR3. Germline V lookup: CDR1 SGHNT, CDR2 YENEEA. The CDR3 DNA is TGTGCCAGCCGACGCGGAGATCAGCCCCAGCATTTT. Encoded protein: CASRRGDQPQHF.

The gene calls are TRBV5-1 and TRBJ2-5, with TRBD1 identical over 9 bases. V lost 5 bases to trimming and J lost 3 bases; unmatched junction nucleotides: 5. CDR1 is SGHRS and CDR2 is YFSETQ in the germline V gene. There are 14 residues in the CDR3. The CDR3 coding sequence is TGCGCCAGCAGGGAGGACAGGGGCGAAGAGACCCAGTACTTC. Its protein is CASREDRGEETQYF.

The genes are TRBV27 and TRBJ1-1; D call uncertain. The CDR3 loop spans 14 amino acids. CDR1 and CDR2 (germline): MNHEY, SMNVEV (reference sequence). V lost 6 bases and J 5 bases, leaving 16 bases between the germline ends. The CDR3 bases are TGTGCCAGCAGCAAGTTTATTGGGAGGACTGAAGCTTTCTTT. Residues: CASSKFIGRTEAFF.

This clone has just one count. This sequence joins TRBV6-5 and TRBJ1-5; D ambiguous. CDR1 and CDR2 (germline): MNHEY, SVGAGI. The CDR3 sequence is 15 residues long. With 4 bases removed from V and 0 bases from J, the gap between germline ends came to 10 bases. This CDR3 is CASSSKGVSNQPQHF. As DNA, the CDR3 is TGTGCCAGCAGTTCAAAGGGAGTTAGCAATCAGCCCCAGCATTTT.

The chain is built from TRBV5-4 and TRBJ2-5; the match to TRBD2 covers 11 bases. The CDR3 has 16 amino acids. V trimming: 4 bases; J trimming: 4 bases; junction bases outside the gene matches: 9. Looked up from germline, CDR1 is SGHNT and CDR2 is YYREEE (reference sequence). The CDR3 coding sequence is TGTGCCAGCAGCAAAGTAGCGGGAGGGCTGTCAGAGACCCAGTACTTC. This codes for CASSKVAGGLSETQYF.

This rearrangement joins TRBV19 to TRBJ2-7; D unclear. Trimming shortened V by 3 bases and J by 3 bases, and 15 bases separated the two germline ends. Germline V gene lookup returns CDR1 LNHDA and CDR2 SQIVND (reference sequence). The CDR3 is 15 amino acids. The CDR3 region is CASSIARSTHYEQYF. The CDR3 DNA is TGTGCCAGTAGTATTGCCCGGTCCACTCACTACGAGCAGTACTTC.

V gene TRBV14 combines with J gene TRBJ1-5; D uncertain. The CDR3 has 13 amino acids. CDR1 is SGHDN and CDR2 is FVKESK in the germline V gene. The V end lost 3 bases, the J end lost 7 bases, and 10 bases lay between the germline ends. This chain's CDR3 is CASSHRGGQPQHF. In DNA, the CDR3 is TGTGCCAGCAGCCACCGGGGAGGCCAGCCCCAGCATTTT.

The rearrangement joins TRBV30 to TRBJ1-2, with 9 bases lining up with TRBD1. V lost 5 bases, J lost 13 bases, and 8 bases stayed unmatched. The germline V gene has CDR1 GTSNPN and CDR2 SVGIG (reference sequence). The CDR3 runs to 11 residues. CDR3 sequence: CAWDDRGEATF. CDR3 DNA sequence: TGTGCCTGGGACGACAGGGGGGAGGCCACCTTC. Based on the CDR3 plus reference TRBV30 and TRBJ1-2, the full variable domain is SQTIHQWPATLVQPVGSPLSLECTVEGTSNPNLYWYRQAAGRGLQLLFYSVGIGQISSEVPQNLSASRPQDRQFILSSKKLLLSDSGFYLCAWDDRGEATFGSGTRLTVV.